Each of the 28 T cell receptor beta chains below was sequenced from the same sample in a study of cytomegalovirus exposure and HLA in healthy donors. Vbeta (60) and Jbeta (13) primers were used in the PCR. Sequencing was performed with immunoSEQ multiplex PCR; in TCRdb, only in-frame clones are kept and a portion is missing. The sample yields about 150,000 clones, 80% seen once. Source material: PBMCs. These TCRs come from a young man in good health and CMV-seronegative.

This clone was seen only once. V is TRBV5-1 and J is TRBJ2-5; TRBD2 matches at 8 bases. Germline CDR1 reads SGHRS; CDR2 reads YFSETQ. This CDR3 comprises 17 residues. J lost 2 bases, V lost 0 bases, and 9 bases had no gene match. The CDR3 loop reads CASSLEGVGGRQETQYF. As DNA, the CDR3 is TGCGCCAGCAGCTTGGAGGGTGTGGGCGGGAGGCAAGAGACCCAGTACTTC.

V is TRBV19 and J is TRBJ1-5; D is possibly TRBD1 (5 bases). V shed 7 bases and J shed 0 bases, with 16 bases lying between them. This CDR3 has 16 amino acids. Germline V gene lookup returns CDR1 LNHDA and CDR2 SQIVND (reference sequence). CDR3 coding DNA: TGTGCCAGTACCCACCTGCGGACACCTAGCAATCAGCCCCAGCATTTT. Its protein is CASTHLRTPSNQPQHF. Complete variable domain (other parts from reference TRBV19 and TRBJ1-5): DGGITQSPKYLFRKEGQNVTLSCEQNLNHDAMYWYRQDPGQGLRLIYYSQIVNDFQKGDIAEGYSVSREKKESFPLTVTSAQKNPTAFYLCASTHLRTPSNQPQHFGDGTRLSIL.

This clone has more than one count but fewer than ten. The CDR3 bases are TGTGCCAGCAGTTTTGAACAGGGCACTGAAGCTTTCTTT. It is translated as CASSFEQGTEAFF. This chain links TRBV6-6 with TRBJ1-1; D might be TRBD1 (6 bases). The ends were cut back, 4 bases at V and 4 bases at J, with 10 bases in the middle. The CDR3 has 13 residues. CDR1 and CDR2 (germline): MNHNY, SVGAGI (reference sequence).

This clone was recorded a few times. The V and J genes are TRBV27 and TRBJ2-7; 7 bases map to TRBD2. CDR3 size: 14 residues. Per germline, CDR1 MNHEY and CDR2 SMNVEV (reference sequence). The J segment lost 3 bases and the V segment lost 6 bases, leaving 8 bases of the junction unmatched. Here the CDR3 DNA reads TGTGCCAGCAGCCCGACTAGCAGGGACTACGAGCAGTACTTC. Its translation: CASSPTSRDYEQYF.

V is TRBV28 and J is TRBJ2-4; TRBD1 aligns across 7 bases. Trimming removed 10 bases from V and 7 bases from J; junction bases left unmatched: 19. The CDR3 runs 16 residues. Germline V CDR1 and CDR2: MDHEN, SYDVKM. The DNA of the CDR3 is TGTGCCACCCGGACAGGAGCAGATCTACGGGTCAACATTCAGTACTTC. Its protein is CATRTGADLRVNIQYF.

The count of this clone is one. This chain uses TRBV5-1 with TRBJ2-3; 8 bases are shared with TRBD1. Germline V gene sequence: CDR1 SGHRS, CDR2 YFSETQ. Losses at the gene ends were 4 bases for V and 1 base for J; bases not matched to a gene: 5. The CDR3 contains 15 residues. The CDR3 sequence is CASSGGQVRTDTQYF. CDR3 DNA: TGCGCCAGCAGCGGGGGACAGGTCCGCACAGATACGCAGTATTTT.

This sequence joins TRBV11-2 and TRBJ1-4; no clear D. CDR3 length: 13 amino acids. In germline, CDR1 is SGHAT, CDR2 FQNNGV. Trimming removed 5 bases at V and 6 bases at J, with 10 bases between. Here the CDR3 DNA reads TGTGCCAGCAGCCCGGGGTCCTATGAAAAACTGTTTTTT. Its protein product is CASSPGSYEKLFF.

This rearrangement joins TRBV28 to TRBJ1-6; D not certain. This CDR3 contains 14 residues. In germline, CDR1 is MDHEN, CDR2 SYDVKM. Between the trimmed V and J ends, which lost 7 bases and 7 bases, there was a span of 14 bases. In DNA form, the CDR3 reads TGTGCCAGCACCATGATTGGGCTCAATTCACCCCTCCACTTT. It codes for CASTMIGLNSPLHF. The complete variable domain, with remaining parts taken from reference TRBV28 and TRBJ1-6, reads DVKVTQSSRYLVKRTGEKVFLECVQDMDHENMFWYRQDPGLGLRLIYFSYDVKMKEKGDIPEGYSVSREKKERFSLILESASTNQTSMYLCASTMIGLNSPLHFGNGTRLTVT.

The CDR3 is CAISEVGRNEQYF. The CDR3 DNA reads TGTGCCATCAGTGAGGTGGGGCGGAACGAGCAGTACTTC. This chain connects TRBV10-3 to TRBJ2-5, with D tentatively TRBD1 (5 bases). TRBJ2-7 matches the DNA end more closely, so the J call is doubtful. This CDR3 region has 13 residues. Germline assignment: CDR1 ENHRY and CDR2 SYGVKD.

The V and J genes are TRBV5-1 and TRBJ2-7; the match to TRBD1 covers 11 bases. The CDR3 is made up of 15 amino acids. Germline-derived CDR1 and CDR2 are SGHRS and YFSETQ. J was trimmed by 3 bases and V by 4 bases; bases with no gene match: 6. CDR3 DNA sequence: TGCGCCAGCAGCCCCGGACAGGGGGCGTTCTACGAGCAGTACTTC. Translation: CASSPGQGAFYEQYF.

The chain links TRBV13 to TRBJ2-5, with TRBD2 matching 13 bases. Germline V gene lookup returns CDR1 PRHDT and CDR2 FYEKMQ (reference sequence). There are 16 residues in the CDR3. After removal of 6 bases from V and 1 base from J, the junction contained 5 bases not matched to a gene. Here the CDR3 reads CASSRGLAGVQETQYF. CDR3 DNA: TGTGCCAGCAGTCGCGGACTAGCGGGAGTCCAAGAGACCCAGTACTTC.

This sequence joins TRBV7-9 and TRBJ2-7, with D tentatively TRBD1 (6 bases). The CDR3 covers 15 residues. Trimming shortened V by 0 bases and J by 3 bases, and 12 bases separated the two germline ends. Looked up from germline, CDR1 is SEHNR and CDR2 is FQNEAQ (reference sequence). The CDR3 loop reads CASSLAKDRFYEQYF. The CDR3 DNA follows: TGTGCCAGCAGCTTAGCAAAGGACAGATTCTACGAGCAGTACTTC.

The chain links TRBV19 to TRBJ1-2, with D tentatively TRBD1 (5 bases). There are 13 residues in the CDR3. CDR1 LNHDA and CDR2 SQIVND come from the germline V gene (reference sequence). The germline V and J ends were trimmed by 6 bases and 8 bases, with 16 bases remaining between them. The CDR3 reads CASRNPGWEGYTF. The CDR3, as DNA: TGTGCCAGTAGGAACCCAGGGTGGGAAGGCTACACCTTC.

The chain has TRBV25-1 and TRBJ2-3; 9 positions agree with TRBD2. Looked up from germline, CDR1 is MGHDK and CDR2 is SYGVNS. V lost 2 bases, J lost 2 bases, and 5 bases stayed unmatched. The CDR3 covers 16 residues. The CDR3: CASSEAGTSSTDTQYF. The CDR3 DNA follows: TGTGCCAGCAGTGAAGCCGGGACTAGCTCCACAGATACGCAGTATTTT.

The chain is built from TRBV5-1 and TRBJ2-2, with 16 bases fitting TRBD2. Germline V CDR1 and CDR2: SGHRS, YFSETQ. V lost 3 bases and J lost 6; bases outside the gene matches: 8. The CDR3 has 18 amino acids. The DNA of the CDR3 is TGCGCCAGCAGCTATGGCACCGGGACTAGCGGGAGGGCCGGGGAGCTGTTTTTT. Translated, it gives CASSYGTGTSGRAGELFF.

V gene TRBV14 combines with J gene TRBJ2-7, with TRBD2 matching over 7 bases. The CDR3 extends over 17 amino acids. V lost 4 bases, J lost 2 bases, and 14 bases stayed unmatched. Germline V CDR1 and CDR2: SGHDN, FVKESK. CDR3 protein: CASSPGGSGLWTYEQYF. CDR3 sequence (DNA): TGTGCCAGCAGCCCCGGGGGTAGCGGGCTTTGGACCTACGAGCAGTACTTC.

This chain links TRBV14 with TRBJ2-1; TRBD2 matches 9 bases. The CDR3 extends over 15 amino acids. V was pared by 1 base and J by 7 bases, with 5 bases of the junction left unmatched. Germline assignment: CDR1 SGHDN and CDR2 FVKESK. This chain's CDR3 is CASSQASGKSNEQFF. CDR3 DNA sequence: TGTGCCAGCAGCCAAGCTAGCGGGAAAAGTAATGAGCAGTTCTTC.

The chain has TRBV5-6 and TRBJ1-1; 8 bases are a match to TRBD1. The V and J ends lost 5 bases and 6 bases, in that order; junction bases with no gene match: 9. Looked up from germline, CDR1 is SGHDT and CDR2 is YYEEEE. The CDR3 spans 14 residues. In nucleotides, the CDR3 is TGTGCCAGCAGTCACGGACAGGGAGCTTCTGAAGCTTTCTTT. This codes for CASSHGQGASEAFF.

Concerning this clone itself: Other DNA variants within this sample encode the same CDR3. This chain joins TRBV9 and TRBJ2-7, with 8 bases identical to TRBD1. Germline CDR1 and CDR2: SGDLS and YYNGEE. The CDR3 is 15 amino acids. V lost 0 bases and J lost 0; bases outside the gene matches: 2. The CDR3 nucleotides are TGTGCCAGCAGCGTAGGGACAGGGAGCTCCTACGAGCAGTACTTC. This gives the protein CASSVGTGSSYEQYF. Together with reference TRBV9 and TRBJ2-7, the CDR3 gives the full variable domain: DSGVTQTPKHLITATGQRVTLRCSPRSGDLSVYWYQQSLDQGLQFLIQYYNGEERAKGNILERFSAQQFPDLHSELNLSSLELGDSALYFCASSVGTGSSYEQYFGPGTRLTVT.

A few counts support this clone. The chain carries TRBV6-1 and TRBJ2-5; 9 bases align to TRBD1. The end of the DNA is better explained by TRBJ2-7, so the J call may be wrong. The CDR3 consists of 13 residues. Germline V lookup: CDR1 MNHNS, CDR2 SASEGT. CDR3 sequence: CASHPGQGYEQYF. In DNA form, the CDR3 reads TGTGCCAGCCACCCGGGACAGGGCTACGAGCAGTACTTC.

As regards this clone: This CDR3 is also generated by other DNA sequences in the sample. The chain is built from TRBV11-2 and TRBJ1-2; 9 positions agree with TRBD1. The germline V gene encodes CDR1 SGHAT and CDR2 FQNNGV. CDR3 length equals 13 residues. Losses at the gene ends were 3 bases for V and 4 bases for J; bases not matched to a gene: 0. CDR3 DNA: TGTGCCAGCAGCTTGGACAGGGGCTATGGCTACACCTTC. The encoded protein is CASSLDRGYGYTF.

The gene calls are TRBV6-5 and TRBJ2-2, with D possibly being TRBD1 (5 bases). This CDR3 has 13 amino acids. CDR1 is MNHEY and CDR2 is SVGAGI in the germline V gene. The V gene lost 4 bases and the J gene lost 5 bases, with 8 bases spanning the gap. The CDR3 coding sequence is TGTGCCAGCAGTTCAAAGGGGACCGGGGAGCTGTTTTTT. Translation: CASSSKGTGELFF.

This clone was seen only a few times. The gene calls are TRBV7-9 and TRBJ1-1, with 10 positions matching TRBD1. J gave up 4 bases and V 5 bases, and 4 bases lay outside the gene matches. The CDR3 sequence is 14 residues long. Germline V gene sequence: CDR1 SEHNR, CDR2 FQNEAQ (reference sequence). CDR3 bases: TGTGCCAGCAGCAGACAGGGGGCCGGCACTGAAGCTTTCTTT. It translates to CASSRQGAGTEAFF.

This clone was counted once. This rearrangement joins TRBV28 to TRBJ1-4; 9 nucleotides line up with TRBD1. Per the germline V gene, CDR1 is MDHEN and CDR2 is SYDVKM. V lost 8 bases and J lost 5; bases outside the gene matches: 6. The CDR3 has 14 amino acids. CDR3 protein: CASGQGTGNEKLFF. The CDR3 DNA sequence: TGTGCCAGCGGGCAGGGGACAGGGAATGAAAAACTGTTTTTT.

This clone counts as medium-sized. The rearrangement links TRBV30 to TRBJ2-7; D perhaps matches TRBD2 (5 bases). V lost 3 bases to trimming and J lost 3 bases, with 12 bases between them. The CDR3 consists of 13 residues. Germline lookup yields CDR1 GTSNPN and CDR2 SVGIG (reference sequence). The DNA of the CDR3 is TGTGCCTGGAGGGAACGGGGATACTACGAGCAGTACTTC. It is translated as CAWRERGYYEQYF. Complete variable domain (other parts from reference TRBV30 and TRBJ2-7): SQTIHQWPATLVQPVGSPLSLECTVEGTSNPNLYWYRQAAGRGLQLLFYSVGIGQISSEVPQNLSASRPQDRQFILSSKKLLLSDSGFYLCAWRERGYYEQYFGPGTRLTVT.

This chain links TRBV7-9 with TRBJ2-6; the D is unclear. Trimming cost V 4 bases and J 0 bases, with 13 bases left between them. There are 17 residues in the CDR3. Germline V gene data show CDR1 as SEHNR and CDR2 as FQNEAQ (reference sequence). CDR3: CASSSLLDNSGANVLTF. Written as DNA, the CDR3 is TGTGCCAGCAGCTCCCTTCTCGACAACTCTGGGGCCAACGTCCTGACTTTC.

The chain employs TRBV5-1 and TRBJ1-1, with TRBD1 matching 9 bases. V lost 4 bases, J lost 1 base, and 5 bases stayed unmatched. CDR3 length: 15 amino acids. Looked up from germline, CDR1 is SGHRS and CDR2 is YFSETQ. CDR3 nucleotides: TGCGCCAGCAGCCTCTGGGACAGGGCGAACACTGAAGCTTTCTTT. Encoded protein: CASSLWDRANTEAFF.

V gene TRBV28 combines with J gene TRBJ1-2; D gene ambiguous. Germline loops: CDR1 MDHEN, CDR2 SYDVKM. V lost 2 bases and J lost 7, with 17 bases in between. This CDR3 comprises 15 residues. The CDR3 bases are TGTGCCAGCAGTTTAAGGCGGCCGGGAAAGGGTGGCTACACCTTC. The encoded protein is CASSLRRPGKGGYTF.